This T cell receptor (beta chain) was sequenced for a study of T cells in Graves' hyperthyroidism and ophthalmopathy. This clonotype was counted ten times or more. V lost 4 bases to trimming and J lost 4 bases; unmatched junction nucleotides: 13. CDR1 is SGHRS, CDR2 YFSETQ, per germline. The length of the CDR3 is 16 residues. What was amplified from RNA transcripts were TCR beta CDR3 regions. The primer set for the first-round RT-PCR of the TCR CDR3 was HTBI. TCRdb re-called the multiplex PCR reads with MiXCR, one entry per CDR3 protein. The sample lists fewer than 650,000 distinct CDR3 sequences; roughly 15% were seen once.

This clonotype was sampled from a woman aged 40 to 50 with Graves' ophthalmopathy. The chain uses TRBV5-1 and TRBJ1-2, with 7 nucleotides matching TRBD1. Source material: blood. For the CDR3, the DNA is TGCGCCAGCAGCCGAGGGACAGTCCAGGACCCCTATGGCTACACCTTC. It yields the protein CASSRGTVQDPYGYTF. The whole variable domain, remainder taken from reference TRBV5-1 and TRBJ1-2, is KAGVTQTPRYLIKTRGQQVTLSCSPISGHRSVSWYQQTPGQGLQFLFEYFSETQRNKGNFPGRFSGRQFSNSRSEMNVSTLELGDSALYLCASSRGTVQDPYGYTFGSGTRLTVV.